A single sample is the source of the 27 T cell receptor beta chains below, sequenced in a study of T cells in women clearing cervical HPV infection. Sequencing was performed with immunoSEQ multiplex PCR; in TCRdb, only in-frame clones are kept and a portion is missing. This sample lists approximately 35,000 clones; its ten largest clones have around 1.7%. Sequenced input: blood buffy coat. The receptors were gathered from a woman aged 18-70 years with a cervical HPV16 infection that either progressed to CIN3+ or cleared (not recorded which).

For this clone: With the read ending 3 residues before the CDR3 end, the germline J gene is used to fill in that end. The chain uses TRBV10-3 and TRBJ2-2, with TRBD1 matching 8 bases. This CDR3 contains 16 residues. Germline V gene lookup returns CDR1 ENHRY and CDR2 SYGVKD. The CDR3 spells CAISGTGGTTNEKLFF. The covered CDR3 bases are TGTGCCATCAGCGGGACAGGCGGTACAACTAATGAAAAG.

Incomplete CDR3 DNA: TGTGCCAGCAGTTTGGCAACTACCTACAATGAG. It codes for CASSLATTYNE. The full CDR3 reads CASSLATTYNEQFF. This chain uses TRBV12-3 or TRBV12-4 with TRBJ2-1; D gene uncertain. The CDR3 end lies 3 residues beyond the end of the read and is filled in from the germline J gene. Trimming removed 3 bases from V and 2 bases from J, with 8 bases in between. The length of the CDR3 is 14 residues.

A remark on this clone: The CDR3 end lies 3 residues beyond the end of the read and is filled in from the germline J gene. V is TRBV20-1 and J is TRBJ1-2; D possibly corresponds to TRBD1 (6 bases). Trimming removed 3 bases at V and 0 bases at J, with 20 bases between. The CDR3 runs 17 residues. Germline CDR1 is DFQATT and CDR2 is SNEGSKA (reference sequence). CDR3 bases read: TGCAGTGCTAGTGGAACCCTCAGGACAGACGCTAACTATGGC. Its protein is CSASGTLRTDANYG. The complete CDR3 protein is CSASGTLRTDANYGYTF.

Comment on this clone: Read coverage stops 3 residues before the CDR3 terminus; the germline J gene supplies the remainder. The V call is TRBV5-1, the J call TRBJ1-6; 9 nucleotides agree with TRBD1. Germline lookup yields CDR1 SGHRS and CDR2 YFSETQ. CDR3 length: 14 amino acids. The CDR3: CASSPGTGWLPLHF. CDR3 DNA (partial): TGCGCCAGCAGCCCCGGGACAGGGTGGCTCCCC.

Remarks on this clone: Coverage ceases 3 residues before the CDR3 finishes, and the germline J gene fills in the end. The rearrangement joins TRBV7-2 to TRBJ2-3; 10 bases map to TRBD1. The CDR3 spans 15 residues. V trimming: 2 bases; J trimming: 8 bases; junction bases outside the gene matches: 7. Germline CDR1 and CDR2: SGHTA and FQGNSA. Incomplete CDR3 DNA: TGTGCCAGCAGCTTAAAAGGCTGGACAGGGGGTACG. Amino acid sequence: CASSLKGWTGGT. The whole CDR3 sequence is CASSLKGWTGGTQYF.

Details on this clone: The read comes to an end 3 residues before the CDR3 does, leaving the germline J gene to fill in the end. The V gene is TRBV7-9, the J gene TRBJ2-5; TRBD1 matches at 8 bases. CDR3 length equals 15 residues. With V trimmed by 1 base and J by 2 bases, 3 bases remained unmatched. CDR1 and CDR2 (germline): SEHNR, FQNEAQ (reference sequence). CDR3 DNA, as far as it was read: TGTGCCAGCAGCTTAGGCGGACAGGGACAAGAGACC. It specifies CASSLGGQGQET. The full CDR3 sequence reads CASSLGGQGQETQYF.

CDR3 bases read: TGTGCCAGCAACATCTCCCCGCCGGCAGGGAGCACAGATACG. Its translation is CASNISPPAGSTDT. The whole CDR3 protein is CASNISPPAGSTDTQYF. V and J are TRBV12-3 or TRBV12-4 and TRBJ2-3, with TRBD1 as a possible D gene (5 bases). The read is 3 residues too short to cover the CDR3 end, so that end is filled in from the germline J gene. CDR3 length: 17 residues. Trimming left V 7 bases short and J 0 bases short, with 20 bases between.

Note on this clone: The read stops 3 residues short of the end of the CDR3; the missing end is completed from the germline J gene. The V and J genes are TRBV7-6 and TRBJ1-6, with 9 bases matching TRBD1. Germline loops: CDR1 SGHVS, CDR2 FNYEAQ. The CDR3 runs 15 residues. V was pared by 5 bases and J by 7 bases, with 6 bases of the junction left unmatched. The sequenced CDR3 bases are TGTGCCAGCAGCGCGGGACAGGGTTTCAATTCACCC. Its translation is CASSAGQGFNSP. The full CDR3 protein is CASSAGQGFNSPLHF.

Worth noting for this clone: From the germline J gene comes the end of the CDR3, since the read stops 3 residues before it. The chain has TRBV7-3 and TRBJ2-5; 7 nucleotides align to TRBD1. Germline V gives CDR1 SGHTA, CDR2 FQGTGA. V lost 4 bases, J lost 4 bases, and 3 bases stayed unmatched. The CDR3 has 13 residues. The DNA read from the CDR3 is TGTGCCAGCAGCTCACAGGGGAGAGAGACC. Translating gives CASSSQGRET. The complete CDR3 sequence is CASSSQGRETQYF.

A remark on this clone: The read is 3 residues too short to cover the CDR3 end, so that end is filled in from the germline J gene. This chain joins TRBV2 and TRBJ1-2; no reliable D call. This CDR3 comprises 13 residues. Germline CDR1 and CDR2: SNHLY and FYNNEI. The CDR3: CASSLGEGHGYTF. Incomplete CDR3 DNA: TGTGCCAGCAGTCTCGGGGAAGGGCACGGC. Complete variable domain (other parts from reference TRBV2 and TRBJ1-2): EPEVTQTPSHQVTQMGQEVILRCVPISNHLYFYWYRQILGQKVEFLVSFYNNEISEKSEIFDDQFSVERPDGSNFTLKIRSTKLEDSAMYFCASSLGEGHGYTFGSGTRLTVV.

About this clone: The read ends 3 residues shy of where the CDR3 ends; the end is completed using the germline J gene. V and J are TRBV18 and TRBJ1-4; D gene unclear. Germline lookup yields CDR1 KGHSH and CDR2 LQKENI. This CDR3 has 14 amino acids. The DNA read from the CDR3 is TGTGCCAGCTCAGAGACGGAACTAAATTCACCA. It is translated as CASSETELNSP. Given in full, the CDR3 is CASSETELNSPLFF.

Worth noting for this clone: The CDR3 is cut off 3 residues early in the read; its end comes from the germline J gene. The V and J genes are TRBV7-2 and TRBJ2-2; no reliable D call. The germline gives CDR1 SGHTA, CDR2 FQGNSA. Between the trimmed V and J ends, which lost 8 bases and 5 bases, there was a span of 12 bases. This CDR3 has 13 residues. The part of the CDR3 DNA that was read is TGTGCCAGCGGCTGGATCGGGACCGGGGAG. Translating gives CASGWIGTGE. The full CDR3 reads CASGWIGTGELFF.

A remark on this clone: Read coverage stops 3 residues before the CDR3 terminus; the germline J gene supplies the remainder. J is TRBJ1-1 and V is TRBV7-9, with 7 bases identical to TRBD1. CDR3 length: 15 residues. V lost 3 bases, J lost 1 base, and 5 bases stayed unmatched. The germline V gene encodes CDR1 SEHNR and CDR2 FQNEAQ (reference sequence). CDR3 sequence: CASSFRTGPNTEAFF. The DNA read from the CDR3 is TGTGCCAGCAGCTTCAGGACAGGACCGAACACTGAA.

A note on this clone: The read ends 3 residues shy of where the CDR3 ends; the end is completed using the germline J gene. The chain links TRBV14 to TRBJ2-2, with a tentative D call TRBD1 (5 bases). The V end was cut by 2 bases, the J end by 1 base, with 5 bases between. The CDR3 runs to 14 residues. Germline V gene lookup returns CDR1 SGHDN and CDR2 FVKESK. The part of the CDR3 DNA that was read is TGTGCCAGCAGCCAACAGGGGAACACCGGGGAG. It yields the protein CASSQQGNTGE. The entire CDR3 protein is CASSQQGNTGELFF. The full variable domain, with the rest looked up from reference TRBV14 and TRBJ2-2, is EAGVTQFPSHSVIEKGQTVTLRCDPISGHDNLYWYRRVMGKEIKFLLHFVKESKQDESGMPNNRFLAERTGGTYSTLKVQPAELEDSGVYFCASSQQGNTGELFFGEGSRLTVL.

As for this clone: The read is 3 residues too short to cover the CDR3 end, so that end is filled in from the germline J gene. This chain joins TRBV7-9 and TRBJ2-7; 8 bases align to TRBD2. CDR3 length: 14 residues. V gave up 3 bases and J gave up 4 bases; unmatched junction bases: 5. Per the germline V gene, CDR1 is SEHNR and CDR2 is FQNEAQ (reference sequence). CDR3 bases read: TGTGCCAGCAGCTTCCCGGGGGGGTCATACGAG. It yields the protein CASSFPGGSYE. The CDR3 in its entirety is CASSFPGGSYEQYF.

Notes on this clone: The sequence runs out 3 residues before the end of the CDR3; the remainder is reconstructed from the germline J gene. The J gene is TRBJ1-5, the V gene TRBV19; 8 bases are a match to TRBD1. The V gene's germline CDR1 is LNHDA and CDR2 SQIVND (reference sequence). The CDR3 totals 15 residues. J lost 3 bases, V lost 5 bases, and 6 bases had no gene match. The CDR3 DNA, read in part, is TGTGCCAGTAGTGAAACGACAGGGGCCAATCAGCCC. Amino acids: CASSETTGANQP. The whole CDR3 reads CASSETTGANQPQHF.

The CDR3 spells CSAPRWDSTETQYF. The sequenced part of the CDR3 DNA is TGCAGTGCACCCCGATGGGACAGCACAGAGACC. The genes are TRBV20-1 and TRBJ2-5; 7 bases are a match to TRBD1. The CDR3 end lies 3 residues beyond the end of the read and is filled in from the germline J gene. In germline, CDR1 is DFQATT, CDR2 SNEGSKA (reference sequence). The V and J ends lost 6 bases and 4 bases, in that order; junction bases with no gene match: 11. The CDR3 sequence is 14 residues long.

Of note for this clone: Read data end 3 residues before the CDR3 end; the end is taken from the germline J gene. The V and J genes are TRBV28 and TRBJ1-2; 7 bases match TRBD1. V shed 8 bases and J 2 bases; nucleotides not matched to a gene: 8. Per the germline V gene, CDR1 is MDHEN and CDR2 is SYDVKM. This CDR3 is built from 14 residues. CDR3 residues: CASRQGIGNYGYTF. The CDR3 bases that were read are TGTGCCAGCCGACAGGGAATTGGCAACTATGGC.

As concerns this clone: The sequence runs out 3 residues before the end of the CDR3; the remainder is reconstructed from the germline J gene. Other DNA sequences within the sample encode an identical CDR3. J is TRBJ2-1 and V is TRBV18; TRBD2 aligns across 15 bases. Germline lookup yields CDR1 KGHSH and CDR2 LQKENI. The length of the CDR3 is 18 residues. Trimming cost V 3 bases and J 2 bases; bases outside gene matches: 5. CDR3 DNA (partial): TGTGCCAGCTCACCCCCGGGGACTAGCGGGGGGACCTACAATGAG. Translating it yields CASSPPGTSGGTYNE. In full, the CDR3 is CASSPPGTSGGTYNEQFF.

Worth noting for this clone: The CDR3 extends 3 residues past the end of the read, so its final part is completed from the germline J gene. The V and J genes are TRBV14 and TRBJ2-3; D call uncertain. V lost 0 bases, J lost 3 bases, and 10 bases lay in between. Looked up from germline, CDR1 is SGHDN and CDR2 is FVKESK. This CDR3 comprises 15 residues. CDR3 DNA, as far as it was read: TGTGCCAGCAGCCAAGATACCGCGCCGACAGATACG. Translating it yields CASSQDTAPTDT. The CDR3 as a whole reads CASSQDTAPTDTQYF.

Details on this clone: The CDR3 goes on 3 residues after the read ends, and that part is filled in from the germline J gene. This chain connects TRBV6-1 to TRBJ2-3, with 9 nucleotides matching TRBD2. The ends lost 2 bases at V and 3 bases at J; junction bases unmatched: 6. This CDR3 spans 16 amino acids. Germline CDR1 and CDR2: MNHNS and SASEGT. Partial CDR3 DNA: TGTGCCAGCAGTGAACTAGCGGGGATAATTACAGATACG. Protein product: CASSELAGIITDT. The entire CDR3 protein reads CASSELAGIITDTQYF.

The CDR3 sequence: CASSSSRLDTYTF. Incomplete CDR3 DNA: TGTGCCAGCAGCTCCTCTAGATTAGATACC. The rearrangement uses TRBV7-2 and TRBJ1-2; D is ambiguous. The CDR3 end is not reached by the read, which stops 3 residues before it; the germline J gene fills it in. The CDR3 spans 13 residues. Germline assignment: CDR1 SGHTA and CDR2 FQGNSA.

As regards this clone: The observed sequence ends 3 residues before the CDR3 terminus, with the missing tail filled in from the germline J gene. V and J are TRBV28 and TRBJ2-7, with TRBD2 matching 11 bases. CDR1 is MDHEN and CDR2 is SYDVKM in the germline V gene. This CDR3 spans 15 amino acids. Trimming removed 8 bases from V and 3 bases from J; junction bases left unmatched: 9. The part of the CDR3 DNA that was read is TGTGCCAGCCGGGCTAGCGGGGGGCCGGTCTACGAG. This sequence encodes CASRASGGPVYE. The full CDR3 protein reads CASRASGGPVYEQYF.

Comment on this clone: The CDR3 end is not reached by the read, which stops 3 residues before it; the germline J gene fills it in. Different DNA sequences within this sample yield the same CDR3. The chain has TRBV29-1 and TRBJ1-3; TRBD1 matches 7 bases. This CDR3 comprises 15 residues. The V gene end was trimmed by 6 bases and the J gene end by 0 bases; junction bases not matched to a gene: 8. Germline V CDR1 and CDR2: SQVTM, ANQGSEA. This chain's CDR3 is CSVAGTANSGNTIYF. The CDR3 bases that were read are TGCAGCGTCGCCGGGACAGCGAACTCTGGAAACACC.

For this clone: With the read ending 3 residues before the CDR3 end, the germline J gene is used to fill in that end. The gene calls are TRBV19 and TRBJ2-4; maybe TRBD1 (6 bases). The CDR3 spans 16 residues. Germline V gene data show CDR1 as LNHDA and CDR2 as SQIVND (reference sequence). Incomplete CDR3 DNA: TGTGCCAGTAGTGACTTAGGGACACTGAATAACTATGGT. Translation: CASSDLGTLNNYG. The CDR3 in full is CASSDLGTLNNYGQYF.

Points on this clone: The CDR3 extends 3 residues past the end of the read, so its final part is completed from the germline J gene. The chain carries TRBV7-2 and TRBJ2-3, with 7 positions matching TRBD2. Germline CDR1 SGHTA, CDR2 FQGNSA. The CDR3 is made up of 16 amino acids. The CDR3 here is CASSLAGTTVRETQYF. CDR3 DNA, as far as it was read: TGTGCCAGCAGCTTAGCGGGGACTACCGTCCGGGAGACG.

Turning to this clone: The DNA ends 3 residues before the CDR3 does, and the rest of the CDR3 is filled in from the germline J gene. The chain carries TRBV20-1 and TRBJ2-7, with 7 bases fitting TRBD1. J gave up 4 bases and V 3 bases, and 9 bases lay outside the gene matches. This CDR3 comprises 14 residues. The germline V gene encodes CDR1 DFQATT and CDR2 SNEGSKA (reference sequence). The sequenced part of the CDR3 DNA is TGCAGTGCTAGCAGGGGGTTTGAAGGTTACGAG. This gives the protein CSASRGFEGYE. The entire CDR3 reads CSASRGFEGYEQYF.